This paragraph covers one T cell receptor (beta chain) sequence. What it binds is unknown. This sample is drawn from a study of CD8 T cells in Susac syndrome. The overall study: There were six sequenced Susac syndrome patients with active disease and about 8 in remission. Treatment status at blood draw for the Susac syndrome patients was therapy-naive, corticosteroids, or intravenous immunoglobulin alone. Broader study findings: No clonal expansion appeared among CD4+ T cells in Susac patients.

With random hexamers, 0.5 to 1 ug RNA was reverse transcribed. TCRdb called the immunoSEQ multiplex PCR reads again in MiXCR, with one record for every CDR3 protein. The sample records about 190,000 distinct CDR3 sequences, almost 96% being singletons. The clonotype originates from a human donor with Susac syndrome. The sequencing input was CD4+ T cells from PBMCs.

The CDR3 bases are TGTGCCAGCAGACGTTCGGAAGAGACCCAGTACTTC. Amino acid sequence: CASRRSEETQYF. The chain employs TRBV12-3 or TRBV12-4 and TRBJ2-5, with D unresolved. Trimming left V 6 bases short and J 3 bases short, with 8 bases between. The CDR3 has 12 amino acids.